A selection of T cell receptor beta chains follows, all from one sample in a study of CD8 T cells in ankylosing spondylitis. A single record per CDR3 protein comes from TCRdb applying MiXCR to the 5' RACE reads. The sample has hundreds of thousands of distinct CDR3 sequences; around 18% are singletons. Material for sequencing was blood, either unsorted or a sorted T cell fraction (not recorded which). All receptors come from a male donor with ankylosing spondylitis. Both conserved end residues are part of each CDR3. D genes are given only for firm matches. Some rows mark clone size as missing; the rest say once, few, many or name a class of expanded clone.

clone_size	v_call	d_call	j_call	cdr3_aa	cdr3_nt
NA	TRBV5-6	NA	TRBJ2-7	CASSSVLRCYEQYF	TGTGCCAGCAGCTCCGTGCTCCGCTGCTACGAGCAGTACTTC
NA	TRBV30	TRBD2	TRBJ2-3	CAWSVMRLAGRIGSTDTQYF	TGTGCCTGGAGTGTAATGCGACTAGCGGGAAGAATAGGTAGCACAGATACGCAGTATTTT
few	TRBV7-9	NA	TRBJ1-1	CASSRGGTEAFF	TGTGCCAGCAGCCGAGGGGGCACTGAAGCTTTCTTT
NA	TRBV12-3/TRBV12-4	TRBD1	TRBJ2-7	CASSLADRNYEQYF	TGTGCCAGCAGTTTAGCGGACAGGAACTACGAGCAGTACTTC
many	TRBV20-1	NA	TRBJ1-1	CSASPQGTEAFF	TGCAGTGCTAGCCCCCAGGGGACTGAAGCTTTCTTT
few	TRBV7-9	TRBD2	TRBJ2-1	CASSLLVVAGSGEQFF	TGTGCCAGCAGCCTCCTAGTGGTAGCGGGCAGCGGTGAGCAGTTCTTC
NA	TRBV19	NA	TRBJ1-1	CASSMVHQNTEAFF	TGTGCCAGTAGTATGGTACACCAGAACACTGAAGCTTTCTTT
few	TRBV27	NA	TRBJ1-5	CASSQHYSNQPQHF	TGTGCCAGCAGTCAACATTATAGCAATCAGCCCCAGCATTTT
NA	TRBV11-2	TRBD1	TRBJ1-1	CASSVIRDRVNTEAFF	TGTGCCAGCAGCGTCATCCGGGACAGGGTGAACACTGAAGCTTTCTTT
many	TRBV7-9	NA	TRBJ2-5	CASSSREQETQYF	TGTGCCAGCAGTAGCAGGGAGCAAGAGACCCAGTACTTC
NA	TRBV11-2	TRBD1	TRBJ2-5	CASSFYGTGETQYF	TGTGCCAGCAGCTTCTACGGGACAGGAGAGACCCAGTACTTC
few	TRBV11-1	NA	TRBJ2-7	CASSRGTSYEQYF	TGTGCCAGCAGCCGCGGGACTTCCTACGAGCAGTACTTC
few	TRBV4-1	TRBD1	TRBJ2-7	CASSQDLSGTGIYEQYF	TGCGCCAGCAGCCAAGATTTGAGTGGGACAGGGATCTACGAGCAGTACTTC
NA	TRBV20-1	NA	TRBJ2-7	CSARDIWSYEQYF	TGCAGTGCTAGAGATATATGGAGCTACGAGCAGTACTTC
NA	TRBV7-9	NA	TRBJ1-4	CASSSRGAEEKLFF	TGTGCCAGCAGCTCGCGGGGGGCCGAAGAAAAACTGTTTTTT
NA	TRBV6-2/TRBV6-3	NA	TRBJ2-7	CASSYSSRVVGPYEQYF	TGTGCCAGCAGTTACTCGAGTCGGGTAGTGGGACCCTACGAGCAGTACTTC
few	TRBV30	TRBD1	TRBJ1-5	CAWSPGTVNNQPQHF	TGTGCCTGGAGCCCCGGGACAGTTAACAATCAGCCCCAGCATTTT
NA	TRBV4-3	NA	TRBJ2-3	CASSQGVALPSDTQYF	TGCGCCAGCAGCCAAGGAGTTGCCCTCCCCTCAGATACGCAGTATTTT
few	TRBV7-9	NA	TRBJ2-5	CASSSPTGTWKTQYF	TGTGCCAGCAGCTCACCTACCGGGACATGGAAGACCCAGTACTTC
NA	TRBV12-3/TRBV12-4	TRBD1	TRBJ2-1	CASRRTGDGHTNEQFF	TGTGCCAGCAGGAGGACAGGGGACGGGCATACGAATGAGCAGTTCTTC
few	TRBV11-3	TRBD1	TRBJ1-4	CASSPRDRAEKLFF	TGTGCCAGCAGCCCCCGGGACAGGGCGGAAAAACTGTTTTTT
few	TRBV7-3	NA	TRBJ2-7	CASSLGPLTNYEQYF	TGTGCCAGCAGCTTAGGGCCCTTAACAAACTACGAGCAGTACTTC
NA	TRBV12-3/TRBV12-4	TRBD1	TRBJ2-1	CASSPQTGGNEQFF	TGTGCCAGCAGTCCCCAGACAGGGGGCAATGAGCAGTTCTTC
few	TRBV29-1	TRBD2	TRBJ2-5	CSVEPSKGLAEQETQYF	TGCAGCGTTGAACCCTCTAAGGGACTAGCGGAACAAGAGACCCAGTACTTC
NA	TRBV6-2/TRBV6-3	TRBD2	TRBJ2-1	CASRKLAGVVNEQFF	TGTGCCAGCAGAAAACTAGCGGGAGTGGTCAATGAGCAGTTCTTC
NA	TRBV11-2	TRBD1	TRBJ2-1	CASSSGQGASSYNEQFF	TGTGCCAGCAGCTCAGGACAGGGGGCAAGTTCCTACAATGAGCAGTTCTTC
few	TRBV27	TRBD2	TRBJ2-7	CASSLLAGGPSEQYF	TGTGCCAGCAGTTTACTAGCGGGAGGGCCCTCGGAGCAGTACTTC
NA	TRBV15	NA	TRBJ2-5	CATSPGLGQQETQYF	TGTGCCACCAGCCCCGGCTTGGGCCAGCAAGAGACCCAGTACTTC
NA	TRBV29-1	TRBD1	TRBJ2-7	CSGQGAASYEQYF	TGCAGCGGCCAGGGGGCGGCCTCCTACGAGCAGTACTTC
many	TRBV7-9	NA	TRBJ2-3	CASSLSQGPDTQYF	TGTGCCAGCAGCTTAAGTCAGGGGCCAGATACGCAGTATTTT